The text below deals with one TCR beta chain. The data are from a study of blood T cell repertoires in COVID-19. Overall study: Acute and convalescent COVID-19 specimens originated in the United States, Italy and Spain. PBMCs, B-cell-depleted T cells, or T cells were the source of the cDNA or gDNA that made up the material.

Authors' processing steps: How many nucleated cells were present was estimated from reference gene primer amplification. Data came from immunoSEQ multiplex PCR; TCRdb stores just in-frame clones and leaves some out. That table furnishes V, J and clone size, whereas the DNA furnished D and trimming. The repertoire holds 250,000 to 300,000 clones, with about 91% as singletons. Sequencing used peripheral blood. This sequence originates from a woman between 25 and 40 years old who had recovered from COVID-19.

The CDR3 sequence: CASSPLDREYGYTF. The CDR3 coding sequence is TGTGCCAGCTCACCTCTGGACAGGGAGTATGGCTACACCTTC. The chain joins TRBV18 to TRBJ1-2; 8 nucleotides agree with TRBD1. The CDR3 spans 14 residues. The germline gives CDR1 KGHSH, CDR2 LQKENI. V gave up 3 bases and J gave up 5 bases; unmatched junction bases: 5.